Detailed here is one TCR beta chain. Its antigen remains unidentified. One base away there is no much larger clone; base qualities are not given. Naive plus transitional T cells were isolated with anti-CD45RA microbeads from pooled isolated CD4+ and CD8+ T cells. T cell subsets were isolated with Miltenyi superparamagnetic beads coated with subset-specific monoclonal antibodies. All T cell populations were isolated from peripheral blood. Mononuclear cells were obtained from whole blood by Ficoll separation, and monocytes were then depleted with anti-CD14 microbeads. Isolated cell populations were immediately resuspended in RNAprotect reagent. These data are taken from a study of relationships among human T cell subsets (dated by TCRdb to the early 2010s). Looking at the study overall: The study sequenced eight distinct T cell populations from blood: pan T, CD8 cytotoxic, regulatory, Th1, Th2, naive plus transitional, activated and memory cells. The study at large found these results: The bead-based sorting could not exclude a CD4+CD8+ double-positive population. The substantial sharing of CDR3s among Th1, Th2 and regulatory T cells was interpreted as suggesting that cell fate choices are stochastic. The seven subsets showed no statistically significant differences in V, D and J usage, CDR3 length, or N-nucleotide additions. Over 50% of CD8+ cytotoxic sequences were found to belong to clones with over 100 reads, whereas few such clones were observed in the regulatory and Th2 subsets.

For this chain, trimming is 6 bases at the V end and 0 bases at the J end, and the number of junction bases without a gene match is 4. According to the germline V gene, CDR1 reads MNHEY and CDR2 reads SVGEGT. The cysteine opens and the phenylalanine closes a CDR3 of 14 amino acids. CDR3 DNA only is kept here, 42 bases in frame from base 1. Library creation used multiplex PCR. The sequencer was a 454 GS FLX. Semiquantitative ARM-PCR was used to amplify the TCR alpha and beta CDR3 regions from mRNA. In ARM-PCR, tagged nested gene-specific primers were used first, and communal superprimers then performed exponential amplification. Nested primers were removed by exonuclease before the second amplification round on first-round PCR products. Sequencing of the amplicons was performed on the 454 platform, which allows millions of DNA fragments to be sequenced rapidly without cloning bias. A read counted as effective if the read could be mapped to both V and J germline segments. The published analysis was carried out like this. Reads were assigned to germline V, D and J segments with IRmap, which uses pyromap, a Smith-Waterman modification adapted to 454 sequencing errors. Cutoffs set at the 99th percentile of alignment scores from simulated random sequences were applied to filter D-beta assignments. CDR3 was defined as the amino acids lying between the conserved V-segment Y[YFLI]C motif and the J-segment [FW]GXGT motif. A compound Poisson process model, previously applied to large-scale EST data, was used to estimate repertoire diversity. A procedure for detecting cross-contamination was used to argue that the shared CDR3s did not come from sample contamination. TCRdb reran the public reads through fastp at Q25 and MiXCR, keeping productive beta chains. Rows are unified per CDR3 protein, each entry keeping the most common DNA and genes. TCRdb, not the authors, supplied the V and J calls. The sample table lists roughly 7,600 distinct CDR3 sequences, around 70% of them with a count of one. Clones ranked in the top ten supply less than 65% of the sample.

Material for sequencing was naive and transitional (CD45RA+) T cells sorted from blood. What the cell subset or site label conveys for this sample: CD45RA+ naive plus transitional T cells (Tn+t). This chain joins TRBV6-2 or TRBV6-3 to TRBJ2-7; the junction holds 8 bases that match TRBD1. This receptor was obtained from a man aged 40-49 years in good health. The DNA sequence is as follows: TGTGCCAGCAGGCGGACAGGGACCTCCTACGAGCAGTACTTC. Translated, it reads CASRRTGTSYEQYF.